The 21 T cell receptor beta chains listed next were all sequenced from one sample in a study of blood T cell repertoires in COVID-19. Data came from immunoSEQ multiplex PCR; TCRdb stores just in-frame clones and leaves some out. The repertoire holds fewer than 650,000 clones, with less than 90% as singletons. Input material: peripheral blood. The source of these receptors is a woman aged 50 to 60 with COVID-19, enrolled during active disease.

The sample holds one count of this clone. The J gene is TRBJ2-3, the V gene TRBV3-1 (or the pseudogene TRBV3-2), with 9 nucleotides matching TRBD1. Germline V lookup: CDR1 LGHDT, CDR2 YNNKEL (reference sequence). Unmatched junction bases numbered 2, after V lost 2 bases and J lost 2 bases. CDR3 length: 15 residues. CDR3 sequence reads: CASSQRQGVTDTQYF. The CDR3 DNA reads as TGTGCCAGCAGCCAAAGACAGGGGGTCACAGATACGCAGTATTTT.

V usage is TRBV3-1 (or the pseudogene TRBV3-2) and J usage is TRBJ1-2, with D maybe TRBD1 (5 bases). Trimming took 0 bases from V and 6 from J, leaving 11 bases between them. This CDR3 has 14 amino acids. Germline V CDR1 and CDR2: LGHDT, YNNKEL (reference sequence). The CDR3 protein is CASSQDPRVDGYTF. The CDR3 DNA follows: TGTGCCAGCAGCCAAGATCCCAGGGTGGATGGCTACACCTTC.

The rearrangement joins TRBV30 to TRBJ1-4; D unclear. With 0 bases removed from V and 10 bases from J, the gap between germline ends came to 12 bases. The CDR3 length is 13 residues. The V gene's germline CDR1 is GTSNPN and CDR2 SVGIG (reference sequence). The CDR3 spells CAWSVLGVGKLFF. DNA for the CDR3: TGTGCCTGGAGTGTACTGGGAGTGGGAAAACTGTTTTTT.

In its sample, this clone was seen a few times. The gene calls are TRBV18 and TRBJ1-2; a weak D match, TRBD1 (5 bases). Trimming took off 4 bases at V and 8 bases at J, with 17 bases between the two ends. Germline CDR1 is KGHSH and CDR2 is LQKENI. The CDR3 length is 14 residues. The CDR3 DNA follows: TGTGCCAGCTCACTAGAGGAGGGGAACTCCGGCTACACCTTC. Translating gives CASSLEEGNSGYTF.

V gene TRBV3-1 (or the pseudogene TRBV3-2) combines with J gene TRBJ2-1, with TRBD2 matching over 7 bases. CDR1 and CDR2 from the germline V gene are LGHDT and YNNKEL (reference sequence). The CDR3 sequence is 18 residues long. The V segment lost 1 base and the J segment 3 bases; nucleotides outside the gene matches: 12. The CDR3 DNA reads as TGTGCCAGCAGCCAAGCTTCTGCTAGCGGCCGACTCTACAATGAGCAGTTCTTC. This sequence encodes CASSQASASGRLYNEQFF.

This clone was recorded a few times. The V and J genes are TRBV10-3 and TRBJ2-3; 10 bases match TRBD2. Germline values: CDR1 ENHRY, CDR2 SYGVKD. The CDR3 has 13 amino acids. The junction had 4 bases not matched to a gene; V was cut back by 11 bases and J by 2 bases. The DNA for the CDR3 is TGTGCCGCCACTAGCGGGGTCACAGATACGCAGTATTTT. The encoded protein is CAATSGVTDTQYF.

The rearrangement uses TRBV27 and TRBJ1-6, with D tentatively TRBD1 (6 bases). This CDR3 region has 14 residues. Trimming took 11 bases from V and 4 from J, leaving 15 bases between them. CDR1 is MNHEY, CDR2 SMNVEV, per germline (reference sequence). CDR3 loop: CAVWGGRYNSPLHF. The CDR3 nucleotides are TGTGCCGTTTGGGGGGGCCGTTATAATTCACCCCTCCACTTT.

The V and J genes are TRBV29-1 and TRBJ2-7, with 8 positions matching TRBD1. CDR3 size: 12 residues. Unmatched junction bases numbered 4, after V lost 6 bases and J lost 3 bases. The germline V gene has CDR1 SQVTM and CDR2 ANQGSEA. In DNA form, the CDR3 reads TGCAGCGTAGGGGACAGGATCTACGAGCAGTACTTC. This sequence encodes CSVGDRIYEQYF.

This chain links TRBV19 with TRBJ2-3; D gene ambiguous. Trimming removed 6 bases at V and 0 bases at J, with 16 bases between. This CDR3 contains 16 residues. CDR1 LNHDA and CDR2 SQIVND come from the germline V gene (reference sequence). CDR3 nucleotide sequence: TGTGCCAGTAGACAGAGAGCCCTCACTAGCACAGATACGCAGTATTTT. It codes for CASRQRALTSTDTQYF.

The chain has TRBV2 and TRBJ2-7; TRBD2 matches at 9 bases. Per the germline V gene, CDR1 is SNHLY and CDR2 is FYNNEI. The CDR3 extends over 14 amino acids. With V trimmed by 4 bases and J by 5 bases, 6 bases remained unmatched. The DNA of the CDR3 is TGTGCCAGCAGTGTTCTAGCGGGGAGGCACGAGCAGTACTTC. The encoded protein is CASSVLAGRHEQYF.

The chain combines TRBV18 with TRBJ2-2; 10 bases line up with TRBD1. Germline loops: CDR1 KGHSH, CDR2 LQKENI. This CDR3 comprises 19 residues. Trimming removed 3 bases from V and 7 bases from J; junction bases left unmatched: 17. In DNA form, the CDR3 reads TGTGCCAGCTCACCCCGTTTACTGACCGGGACAGGGGATATCGGGGAGCTGTTTTTT. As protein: CASSPRLLTGTGDIGELFF.

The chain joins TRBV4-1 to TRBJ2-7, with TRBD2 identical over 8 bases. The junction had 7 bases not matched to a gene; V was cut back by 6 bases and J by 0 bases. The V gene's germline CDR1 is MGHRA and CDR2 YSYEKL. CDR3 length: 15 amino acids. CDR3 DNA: TGCGCCAGCAGTCTCCGGGGGGGACCCTCCTACGAGCAGTACTTC. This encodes CASSLRGGPSYEQYF.

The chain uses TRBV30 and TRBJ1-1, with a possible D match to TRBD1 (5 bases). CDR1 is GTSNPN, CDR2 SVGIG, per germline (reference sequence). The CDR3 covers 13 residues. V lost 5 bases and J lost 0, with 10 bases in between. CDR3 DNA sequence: TGTGCCTGGGACAGAATCATGAACACTGAAGCTTTCTTT. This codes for CAWDRIMNTEAFF.

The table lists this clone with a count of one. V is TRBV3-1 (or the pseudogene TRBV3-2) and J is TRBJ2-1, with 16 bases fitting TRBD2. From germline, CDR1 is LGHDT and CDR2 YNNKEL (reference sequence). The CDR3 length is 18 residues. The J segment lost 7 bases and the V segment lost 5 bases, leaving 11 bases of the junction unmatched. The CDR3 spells CASSLTPGLAGGPNEQFF. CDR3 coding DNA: TGTGCCAGCAGCTTAACTCCGGGACTAGCGGGGGGGCCGAATGAGCAGTTCTTC.

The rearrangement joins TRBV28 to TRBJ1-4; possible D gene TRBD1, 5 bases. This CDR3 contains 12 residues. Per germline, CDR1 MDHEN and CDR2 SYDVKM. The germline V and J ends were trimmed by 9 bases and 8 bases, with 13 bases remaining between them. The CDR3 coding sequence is TGTGCCAGTCTATCCGGGGGGGAAAAACTGTTTTTT. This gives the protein CASLSGGEKLFF.

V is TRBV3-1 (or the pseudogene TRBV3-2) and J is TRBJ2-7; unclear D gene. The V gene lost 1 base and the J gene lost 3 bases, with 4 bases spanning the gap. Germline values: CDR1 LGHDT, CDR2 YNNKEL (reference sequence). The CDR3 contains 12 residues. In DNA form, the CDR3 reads TGTGCCAGCAGCCAAGTCCTCTACGAGCAGTACTTC. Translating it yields CASSQVLYEQYF.

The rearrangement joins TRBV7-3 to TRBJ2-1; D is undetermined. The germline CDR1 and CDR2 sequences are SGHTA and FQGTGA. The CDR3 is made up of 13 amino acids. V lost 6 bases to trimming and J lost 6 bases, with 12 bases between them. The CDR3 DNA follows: TGTGCCAGCAGTTTTATAAGCGCCAATGAGCAGTTCTTC. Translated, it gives CASSFISANEQFF.

The DNA of the CDR3 is TGTGCCAGTAGTACGGGACAGGGATGGGTCGAGCAGTACTTC. Translation gives CASSTGQGWVEQYF. This sequence joins TRBV19 and TRBJ2-7; 9 positions agree with TRBD1. Germline values: CDR1 LNHDA, CDR2 SQIVND (reference sequence). V lost 4 bases to trimming and J lost 6 bases; unmatched junction nucleotides: 7. The CDR3 has 14 residues.

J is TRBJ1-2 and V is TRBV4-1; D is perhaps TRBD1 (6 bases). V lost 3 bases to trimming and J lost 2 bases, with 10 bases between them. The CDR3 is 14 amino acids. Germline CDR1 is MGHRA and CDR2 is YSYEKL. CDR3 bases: TGCGCCAGCAGCCACCTAGGACAGAACTATGGCTACACCTTC. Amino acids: CASSHLGQNYGYTF.

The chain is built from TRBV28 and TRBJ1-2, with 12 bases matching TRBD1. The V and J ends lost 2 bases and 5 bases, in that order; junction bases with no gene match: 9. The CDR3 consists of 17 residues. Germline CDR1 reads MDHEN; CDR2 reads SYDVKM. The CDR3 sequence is CASSLAGTGGHPYGYTF. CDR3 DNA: TGTGCCAGCAGTTTAGCCGGGACAGGGGGCCACCCGTATGGCTACACCTTC.

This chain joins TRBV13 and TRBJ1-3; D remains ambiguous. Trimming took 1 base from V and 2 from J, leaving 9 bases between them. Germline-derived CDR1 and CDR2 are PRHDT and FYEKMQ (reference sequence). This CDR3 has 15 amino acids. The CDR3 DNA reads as TGTGCCAGCAGCTTAGCCCCGGAGGCTGGAAACACCATATATTTT. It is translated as CASSLAPEAGNTIYF.